The sequence of this TCR beta chain was determined in a study of blood T cell repertoires in COVID-19. TCRdb keeps only in-frame clones here, not all; method: immunoSEQ multiplex PCR. The data show just under 350,000 clones, around 86% seen once. Germline V gene lookup returns CDR1 SGHTS and CDR2 YDEGEE. The CDR3 consists of 15 residues. The germline V and J ends were trimmed by 1 base and 1 base, with 9 bases remaining between them. The chain links TRBV5-8 to TRBJ1-5; D is perhaps TRBD1 (6 bases). The receptor comes from a woman aged 50 to 60 with COVID-19, enrolled during active disease. The sample consisted of peripheral blood. This CDR3 is CASSLPRGSNQPQHF. The CDR3 bases are TGTGCCAGCAGCTTGCCCAGGGGCAGCAATCAGCCCCAGCATTTT.